These T cell receptor beta chains were read from a single sample in a study of blood T cell repertoires in COVID-19. Measured with immunoSEQ multiplex PCR; TCRdb has only the in-frame clones, and not every one. The sample yields a few hundred thousand clones, about 88% seen once. Sequenced input: peripheral blood. The receptors here all came from a woman between 50 and 59 years old with COVID-19, enrolled during active disease. Both conserved end residues are part of each CDR3. The order of the fields is CDR3 protein, V gene.

CASSSSGGASYNEQFF	TRBV7-9
CASSPPRERGKNEQFF	TRBV11-1
CASSQVRWLVQYF	TRBV14
CASSRTGNGTGELFF	TRBV10-1
CASSTNEGRGNEQFF	TRBV27
CASSTGTGGSYEQYF	TRBV2
CASSFRGTGNTIYF	TRBV19
CASSYSTEQNTEAFF	TRBV6-5
CASSLNRVTGTEAFF	TRBV7-2
CASSRDRVDGYTF	TRBV5-1
CASRPQVYSNQPQHF	TRBV2
CASSMSGTAHYEQYF	TRBV19
CASSPVSGGATDTQYF	TRBV18
CASSALLGTGFSPLHF	TRBV9
CAWSVNSEQYF	TRBV30
CASSPDSNEQFF	TRBV5-1
CASSLLQGATYNEQFF	TRBV5-1
CASKVATGRNQPQHF	TRBV19
CASSVGLGLAGADTQYF	TRBV9
CASSAQYTEAFF	TRBV7-8
CASSMGDKGGYTF	TRBV19
CASSRPPGQSTDTQYF	TRBV13
CASSLNHRGALNYGYTF	TRBV27
CASSFTGGRGTEAFF	TRBV28
CASNPRGSSGNTIYF	TRBV6-5
CASTNRGARGYGYTF	TRBV6-5
CASSPTSKLSGYTF	TRBV27
CASSLVGGDREPVRYF	TRBV11-3
CASSSPAGGRDTQYF	TRBV27
CASSLTSGAYNEQFF	TRBV6-2/TRBV6-3
CASSLGRNQPQHF	TRBV27
CAISDRGSTGTGELFF	TRBV10-3
CASSGGFSYNEQFF	TRBV25-1
CASSRGAYNEQFF	TRBV3-1/TRBV3-2
CASSEEGQLYEQYF	TRBV25-1
CAITLPPPGGAALEKLFF	TRBV10-3
CASSLGGGRGNSPLHF	TRBV7-2
CASSLGHRDNPYGYTF	TRBV5-5
CASSQDPAGGEQYF	TRBV3-1/TRBV3-2
CAISGLQGNTEAFF	TRBV10-3
CATGPGNEKLFF	TRBV19
CASSSPEGYEKLFF	TRBV7-2
CATIQTGGNSPLHF	TRBV27
CASSTRDRRFSGELFF	TRBV3-1/TRBV3-2
CASKGWQGRGTKSNYGYTF	TRBV11-2
CASSSRQGGTDTQYF	TRBV11-2
CASSLDAGVRNQPQHF	TRBV7-2
CASSGGRDYGYTF	TRBV25-1
CASSLDFRGQGSPLHF	TRBV5-1
CASRQSSNTGELFF	TRBV10-2
CASTRNVGGSYNEQFF	TRBV7-2
CASSSLRDPSSYNSPLHF	TRBV19
CASSDRPGANVLTF	TRBV2
CASRHFNPGGRETQYF	TRBV5-4
CASGIKTGGDANTGELFF	TRBV12-5
CASSVGPGGSYEQYF	TRBV9
CASSSAGRNYGYTF	TRBV6-5
CSVARVLTDTQYF	TRBV29-1
CASSPLGLAGSYEQYF	TRBV13
CASPGPGSAPWETQYF	TRBV5-5